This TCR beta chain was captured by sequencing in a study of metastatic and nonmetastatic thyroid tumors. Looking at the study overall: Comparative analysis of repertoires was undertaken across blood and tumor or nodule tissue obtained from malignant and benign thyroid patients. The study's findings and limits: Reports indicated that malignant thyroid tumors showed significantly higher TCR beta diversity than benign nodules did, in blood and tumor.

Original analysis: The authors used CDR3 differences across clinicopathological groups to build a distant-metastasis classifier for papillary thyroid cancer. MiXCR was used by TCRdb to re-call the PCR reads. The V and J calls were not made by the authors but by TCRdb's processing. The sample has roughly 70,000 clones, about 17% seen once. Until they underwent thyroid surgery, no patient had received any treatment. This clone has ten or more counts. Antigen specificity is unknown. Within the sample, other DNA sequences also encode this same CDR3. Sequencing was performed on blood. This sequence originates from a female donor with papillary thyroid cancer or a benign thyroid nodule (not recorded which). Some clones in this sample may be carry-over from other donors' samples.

CDR3 DNA sequence: TGTGCCAGCAGCCAGGGAAACACCGGGGAGCTGTTTTTT. Protein sequence: CASSQGNTGELFF. The chain links TRBV3-1 to TRBJ2-2, with no clear D. The V end was cut by 3 bases, the J end by 2 bases, with 4 bases between. Germline V gene lookup returns CDR1 LGHDT and CDR2 YNNKEL (reference sequence). The CDR3 extends over 13 amino acids.